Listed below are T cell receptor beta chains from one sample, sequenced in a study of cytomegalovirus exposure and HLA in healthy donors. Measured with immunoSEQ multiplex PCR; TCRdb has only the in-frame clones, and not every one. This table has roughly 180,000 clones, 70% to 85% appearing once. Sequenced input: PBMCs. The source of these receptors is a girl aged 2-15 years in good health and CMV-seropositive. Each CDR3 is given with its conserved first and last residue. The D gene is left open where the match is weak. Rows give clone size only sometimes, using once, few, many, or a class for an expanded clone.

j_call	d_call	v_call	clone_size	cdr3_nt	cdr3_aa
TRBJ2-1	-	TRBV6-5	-	TGTGCCAGCACCGCCGGGGTTCTAGCTCGGGATGAGCAGTTCTTC	CASTAGVLARDEQFF
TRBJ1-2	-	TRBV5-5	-	TGTGCCAGCACCCCTAGGCAGTATTATGGCTACACCTTC	CASTPRQYYGYTF
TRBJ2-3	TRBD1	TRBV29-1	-	TGCAGCGTCACAAAAATACAGGGGTGGACCACAGATACGCAGTATTTT	CSVTKIQGWTTDTQYF
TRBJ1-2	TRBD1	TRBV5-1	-	TGCACCAGCAGTATGCAGGGGGCGTCTTCCCGTAATGGCTACACCTTC	CTSSMQGASSRNGYTF
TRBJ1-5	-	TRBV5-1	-	TGCGCCAGCAGCTTGGAGGGGTACTCGAATCAGCCCCAGCATTTT	CASSLEGYSNQPQHF
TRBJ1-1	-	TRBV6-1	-	TGTGCCAGCAGTGAAGTTGGCCGGAACACTGAAGCTTTCTTT	CASSEVGRNTEAFF
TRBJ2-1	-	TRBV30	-	TGTGCCTGGACTCGGAAAGGGGGTCGGAATGAGCAGTTCTTC	CAWTRKGGRNEQFF
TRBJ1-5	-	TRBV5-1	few	TGCGCCAGCAGCTTGTTATTGGGGGGACCCCAGCATTTT	CASSLLLGGPQHF
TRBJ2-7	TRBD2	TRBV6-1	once	TGTGCCGTCCGCCGCGAGAGCGGGGGGGCCTACGAGCAGTACTTC	CAVRRESGGAYEQYF
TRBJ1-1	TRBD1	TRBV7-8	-	TGTGCCAGCAGACGCGACAGGGGCAACACTGAAGCTTTCTTT	CASRRDRGNTEAFF
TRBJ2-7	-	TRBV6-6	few	TGTGCCAGCAGTTATGACGGGACTTCCTACGAGCAGTACTTC	CASSYDGTSYEQYF
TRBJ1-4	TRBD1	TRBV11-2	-	TGTGCCAGCAGCGGCGACAGGGGGGAGGCTGATGAAAAACTGTTTTTT	CASSGDRGEADEKLFF
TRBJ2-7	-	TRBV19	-	TGTGCCAGTAGTATAATGCATGGGCAGGCCTACGAGCAGTACTTC	CASSIMHGQAYEQYF
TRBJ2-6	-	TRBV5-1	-	TGCGCCAGCAGCTTTCAGATCTCTGGGGCCAACGTCCTGACTTTC	CASSFQISGANVLTF
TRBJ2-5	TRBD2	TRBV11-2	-	TGTGCCAGCAGCTCTAGCGGGATGGAGACCCAGTACTTC	CASSSSGMETQYF
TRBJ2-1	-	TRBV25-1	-	TGTGCCAGCAGTCTTGGGGGGGAGCAGTTCTTC	CASSLGGEQFF
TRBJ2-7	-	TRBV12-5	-	TGTGCTAGTGGTACGGGAGCCTACGAGCAGTACTTC	CASGTGAYEQYF
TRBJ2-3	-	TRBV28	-	TGTGCCAGCAGTTTGTCAGGGATTGTGGGTACGCAGTATTTT	CASSLSGIVGTQYF
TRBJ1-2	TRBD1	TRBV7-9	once	TGTGCCAGCAGCTCAGGGCGGGACAGGGGGCTTCCAGCTAACTATGGCTACACCTTC	CASSSGRDRGLPANYGYTF
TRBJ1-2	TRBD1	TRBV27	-	TGTGCCAGCAGTTACCGATTTGGGGACAGGGGGCATGGCTACACCTTC	CASSYRFGDRGHGYTF
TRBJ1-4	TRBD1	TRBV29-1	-	TGCAGCGTTATCGGATCCAGGGACAGTAATGAAAAACTGTTTTTT	CSVIGSRDSNEKLFF
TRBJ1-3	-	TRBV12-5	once	TGTGCTAGTGCCCACCCCCCCCCGAGGACAGCTTCTAACTCTGGAAACACCATATATTTT	CASAHPPPRTASNSGNTIYF
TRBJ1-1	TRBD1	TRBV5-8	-	TGTGCCAGCAGCTGGGGACAGGGTAGCATGAACACTGAAGCTTTCTTT	CASSWGQGSMNTEAFF
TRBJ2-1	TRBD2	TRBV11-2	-	TGTGCCAGCGCCCGGGGGGTTGAAGACGAGCAGTTCTTC	CASARGVEDEQFF
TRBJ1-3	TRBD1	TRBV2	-	TGTGCCAGCTGGGACAGGGGGACTGGAAACACCATATATTTT	CASWDRGTGNTIYF
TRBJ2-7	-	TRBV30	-	TGTGCCTGGAGTGAGGTTAGCGGAGGCTCCTACGAGCAGTACTTC	CAWSEVSGGSYEQYF
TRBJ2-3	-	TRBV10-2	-	TGCGCCAGCAGTGAGTTAGTGGAGAGGGCAGATACGCAGTATTTT	CASSELVERADTQYF
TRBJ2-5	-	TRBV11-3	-	TGTGCCAGCAGCTTTGACTGGGGGCACGGAGCGCCCCAAGAGACCCAGTACTTC	CASSFDWGHGAPQETQYF
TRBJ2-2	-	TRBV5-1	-	TGCGCCAGCAGCTTAGCCGGTCCCAGGGGTACGAACACCGGGGAGCTGTTTTTT	CASSLAGPRGTNTGELFF
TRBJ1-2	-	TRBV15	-	TGTGCCACCAGCAGAGACGGCACAGCAGGGGCAACTCTTAACTATGGCTACACCTTC	CATSRDGTAGATLNYGYTF
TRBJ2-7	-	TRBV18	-	TGTGCCAGCTCACCACCCCAGGGGCTGACCTACGAGCAGTACTTC	CASSPPQGLTYEQYF
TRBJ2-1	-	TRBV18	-	TGTGCCAGCTCACCACCGGGTTTCCTAGGTGAGCAGTTCTTC	CASSPPGFLGEQFF
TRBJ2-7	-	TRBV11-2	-	TGTGCCAGCAGCGAGACCGGGTGCGAGCAGTACTTC	CASSETGCEQYF
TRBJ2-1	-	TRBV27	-	TGTGCCAGCAGTTTATACGCGACTCGGACTAATACACCCAATGAGCAGTTCTTC	CASSLYATRTNTPNEQFF
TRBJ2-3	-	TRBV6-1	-	TGTGCCAGCAGTGAAGTGGCAGTCCTTAGCACAGATACGCAGTATTTT	CASSEVAVLSTDTQYF
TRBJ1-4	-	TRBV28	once	TGTGCCAGCAGTTTAGAACGGAATGAAAAACTGTTTTTT	CASSLERNEKLFF
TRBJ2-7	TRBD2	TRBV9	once	TGTGCCAGCAGCGTAGGGGTAGTAGCGGGAGTTGGGGAGCAGTACTTC	CASSVGVVAGVGEQYF
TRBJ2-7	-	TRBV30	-	TGTGCCTGGACAGCGGCCCATTACGAGCAGTACTTC	CAWTAAHYEQYF
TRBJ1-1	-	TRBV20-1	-	TGCAGTGCTGCGGTTCGGGGAGCTTTCTTT	CSAAVRGAFF
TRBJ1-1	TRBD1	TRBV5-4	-	TGTGCCAGCAGCTTGAGGGACAGGGTGAACACTGAAGCTTTCTTT	CASSLRDRVNTEAFF